Listed below are T cell receptor beta chains from one sample, sequenced in a study of TIL therapy for anti-PD-1-resistant metastatic lung cancer. Method: immunoSEQ multiplex PCR; TCRdb's copy keeps in-frame clones and lacks some. The top ten clones hold 5% of a sample with tens of thousands of clones, approximately 86% of them seen once. This material consisted of blood, taken at baseline. These receptor sequences come from a person aged 25-85 years with non-small cell lung cancer. Each CDR3 is given with its conserved first and last residue. D genes are given only for firm matches. Clone size is stated in some rows and not others, as once, few, many or a class when expanded.

TRBD1,TRBV7-2,TRBJ1-6,NA,TGTGCCAGCAGCTTAGGTCCGGGACAGGGGGCCCCCCTCCACTTT,CASSLGPGQGAPLHF
TRBD1,TRBV4-2,TRBJ1-6,NA,TGTGCCAGCAGCCAAGTAGGAAAATACCGGGACAGGGACTCCAGCTCCTATAATTCACCCCTCCACTTT,CASSQVGKYRDRDSSSYNSPLHF
NA,TRBV18,TRBJ1-5,NA,TGTGCCAGCTCACCACCAGGGGCAGGTTGGGGTCAGCCCCAGCATTTT,CASSPPGAGWGQPQHF
NA,TRBV5-1,TRBJ2-1,NA,TGCGCCAGCAGCTTGGTGGGCCTGGCGGATGAGCAGTTCTTC,CASSLVGLADEQFF
NA,TRBV24-1,TRBJ2-1,NA,TGTGCCACCAGTGACCCAATGACAGCGGATAGCTCCTACAATGAGCAGTTCTTC,CATSDPMTADSSYNEQFF
NA,TRBV19,TRBJ1-1,NA,TGTGCCAGTAGCCCTCGACCGAACACTGAAGCTTTCTTT,CASSPRPNTEAFF
NA,TRBV28,TRBJ2-1,NA,TGTGCCAGCAGTTTATCCCGGGATGAGCAGTTCTTC,CASSLSRDEQFF
TRBD2,TRBV28,TRBJ2-1,NA,TGTGCCATTGGGCCGAGGGAAACTAGCGGGAGGAGCAATGAGCAGTTCTTC,CAIGPRETSGRSNEQFF
NA,TRBV5-6,TRBJ2-2,NA,TGTGCCAGCAGCTTGGAAACCGGGGAGCTGTTTTTT,CASSLETGELFF
NA,TRBV28,TRBJ1-5,NA,TGTGCCAGCAGTCATCGATCGGGGGGTCATCACGGTCAGCCCCAGCATTTT,CASSHRSGGHHGQPQHF
NA,TRBV30,TRBJ1-2,NA,TGTGCCTGGAGTGTAGAGGGGAACTATGGCTACACCTTC,CAWSVEGNYGYTF
NA,TRBV5-1,TRBJ2-3,once,TGCGCCAGCAGCTTCGGCTTGGGAGATACGCAGTATTTT,CASSFGLGDTQYF
TRBD1,TRBV4-3,TRBJ2-5,NA,TGCGCCAGCAGCCAGAGACAGGGAGAGACCCAGTACTTC,CASSQRQGETQYF
NA,TRBV19,TRBJ1-1,NA,TGTGCCAGTACCGGGGGAGACACTGAAGCTTTCTTT,CASTGGDTEAFF
NA,TRBV27,TRBJ2-3,NA,TGTGCCAGCGCCCGTCTTTCGGATACGCAGTATTTT,CASARLSDTQYF
TRBD1,TRBV6-5,TRBJ2-7,NA,TGTGCCAGCAGTCCGGGACAGGGTAGAGGGTACGAGCAGTACTTC,CASSPGQGRGYEQYF
TRBD2,TRBV24-1,TRBJ2-3,NA,TGTGCCACCAGTGGGGATGGGCGCGGGGGGCCCCCAGATACGCAGTATTTT,CATSGDGRGGPPDTQYF
TRBD2,TRBV6-5,TRBJ2-1,NA,TGTGCCAGCAGATCTAGCGGGAGTGGCAATGAGCAGTTCTTC,CASRSSGSGNEQFF
NA,TRBV27,TRBJ2-2,NA,TGTGCCAGCAGTCCTTGGGGGGACGCGAACACCGGGGAGCTGTTTTTT,CASSPWGDANTGELFF
NA,TRBV7-9,TRBJ1-6,NA,TGTGCCAGCAGCCCGGGACGGCAAGATTCACCCCTCCACTTT,CASSPGRQDSPLHF
NA,TRBV24-1,TRBJ2-5,NA,TGTGCCACCAGTGATTTGCAACTAGGTAAAGAGACCCAGTACTTC,CATSDLQLGKETQYF
NA,TRBV14,TRBJ1-1,NA,TGTGCCAGCAGCCAAGCGAAGAAAGGGGGCACTGAAGCTTTCTTT,CASSQAKKGGTEAFF
TRBD2,TRBV6-5,TRBJ2-7,NA,TGTGCCAGCAGAACTAGCGGGGGGGGCTACGAGCAGTACTTC,CASRTSGGGYEQYF
NA,TRBV19,TRBJ2-1,NA,TGTGCCAGTAGTATCAGGTCGGCGTTCCTCCAGTTCTTC,CASSIRSAFLQFF
NA,TRBV12-3/TRBV12-4,TRBJ2-7,NA,TGTGCCAGCAGCAATACAGGGTACGAGCAGTACTTC,CASSNTGYEQYF
NA,TRBV6-6,TRBJ2-7,NA,TGTGCCAGCAGCCCCGACTACTACGAGCAGTACTTC,CASSPDYYEQYF
NA,TRBV6-1,TRBJ1-5,NA,TGTGCCAGCAGTGACCGGTTAGGGCGGGCCCAGCATTTT,CASSDRLGRAQHF
TRBD2,TRBV29-1,TRBJ2-1,NA,TGCAGCGTTAAGGGACTAGCGGGAGGGCCACGGTTAAATGAGCAGTTCTTC,CSVKGLAGGPRLNEQFF
NA,TRBV2,TRBJ2-3,NA,TGTGCCAGCAGCCAAACCACAGATACGCAGTATTTT,CASSQTTDTQYF
NA,TRBV6-2/TRBV6-3,TRBJ1-4,NA,TGTGCCAGCAGTTCGGTTCTGGGCGAAAAACTGTTTTTT,CASSSVLGEKLFF
NA,TRBV2,TRBJ1-1,few,TGTGCCAGCAGCCTACAGGGAGGGAGCACTGAAGCTTTCTTT,CASSLQGGSTEAFF
NA,TRBV5-1,TRBJ1-1,NA,TGCGCCAGCAGCCCTCCGTTTGGACCGAACACTGAAGCTTTCTTT,CASSPPFGPNTEAFF
TRBD1,TRBV27,TRBJ2-3,NA,TGTGCCAGCAGTCCGGGACAGGGGCCAGATACGCAGTATTTT,CASSPGQGPDTQYF
NA,TRBV7-2,TRBJ1-6,NA,TGTGCCAGCAGCTTAGCGCCGAGGATCGGACAAGGGATTTCACCCCTCCACTTT,CASSLAPRIGQGISPLHF
TRBD2,TRBV27,TRBJ2-7,NA,TGTGCCAGCAGTTTAAGGTCTACACTAGCGGGCAGGAGCTCCTACGAGCAGTACTTC,CASSLRSTLAGRSSYEQYF
TRBD1,TRBV19,TRBJ2-4,NA,TGTGCCACCTCAAGGGGGCGCAGAGACATTCAGTACTTC,CATSRGRRDIQYF
NA,TRBV30,TRBJ2-1,once,TGTGCCTGGAGTGTTCTACCGGCGGAGCAGTTCTTC,CAWSVLPAEQFF
TRBD1,TRBV10-3,TRBJ2-7,NA,TGTGCCATCAGCGCTACAGGGGGCGGTGAGCAGTACTTC,CAISATGGGEQYF